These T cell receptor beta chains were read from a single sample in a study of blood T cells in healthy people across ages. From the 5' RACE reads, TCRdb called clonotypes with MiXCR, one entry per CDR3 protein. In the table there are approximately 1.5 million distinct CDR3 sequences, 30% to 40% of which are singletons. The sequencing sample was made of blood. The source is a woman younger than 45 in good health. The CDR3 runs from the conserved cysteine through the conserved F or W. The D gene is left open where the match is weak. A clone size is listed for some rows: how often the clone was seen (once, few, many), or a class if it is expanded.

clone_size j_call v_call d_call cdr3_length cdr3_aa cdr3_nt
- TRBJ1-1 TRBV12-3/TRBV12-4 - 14 CASSPQGQGTEAFF TGTGCCAGCAGCCCCCAGGGGCAGGGCACTGAAGCTTTCTTT
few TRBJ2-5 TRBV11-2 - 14 CASRPAGAGETQYF TGTGCCAGCAGGCCCGCGGGGGCGGGAGAGACCCAGTACTTC
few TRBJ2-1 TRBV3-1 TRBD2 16 CASSQPQTSGRTEQFF TGTGCCAGCAGCCAACCCCAGACTAGCGGGAGGACTGAGCAGTTCTTC
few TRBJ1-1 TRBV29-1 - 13 CSVTTNLNTEAFF TGCAGCGTGACAACCAATCTGAACACTGAAGCTTTCTTT
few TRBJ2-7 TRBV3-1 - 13 CASSQASCYEQYF TGTGCCAGCAGCCAGGCCTCGTGCTACGAGCAGTACTTC
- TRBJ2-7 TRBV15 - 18 CATSLFRDIPGRHYEQYF TGTGCCACCAGCTTGTTCCGGGACATCCCTGGGCGACACTACGAGCAGTACTTC
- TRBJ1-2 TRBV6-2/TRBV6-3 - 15 CASSYSSGANYGYTF TGTGCCAGCAGTTACTCTTCAGGGGCTAACTATGGCTACACCTTC
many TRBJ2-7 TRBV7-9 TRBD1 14 CASSARDRGYEQYF TGTGCCAGCAGCGCGCGGGACAGGGGATACGAGCAGTACTTC
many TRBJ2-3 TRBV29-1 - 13 CSVGRGGADTQYF TGCAGCGTTGGCAGGGGGGGAGCAGATACGCAGTATTTT
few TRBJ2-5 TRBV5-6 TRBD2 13 CASILAGQETQYF TGTGCCAGCATCCTAGCGGGGCAAGAGACCCAGTACTTC
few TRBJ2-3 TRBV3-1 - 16 CASSPGTSPGGDTQYF TGTGCCAGCAGCCCCGGGACTTCACCCGGGGGAGATACGCAGTATTTT
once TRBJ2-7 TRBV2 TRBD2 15 CASIATSGGPYEQYF TGTGCCAGCATCGCGACTAGCGGGGGGCCCTACGAGCAGTACTTC
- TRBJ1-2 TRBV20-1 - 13 CSVPEGGPYGYTF TGCAGTGTCCCCGAGGGGGGCCCCTATGGCTACACCTTC
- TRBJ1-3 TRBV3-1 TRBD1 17 CASSPPRGQDSGNTIYF TGTGCCAGCAGCCCCCCACGGGGACAGGACTCGGGAAACACCATATATTTT
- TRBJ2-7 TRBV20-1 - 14 CSAFPGHRTYEQYF TGCAGTGCTTTTCCGGGACACAGGACCTACGAGCAGTACTTC
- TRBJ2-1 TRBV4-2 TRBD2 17 CASSQTPLAGGRNEQFF TGTGCCAGCAGCCAGACTCCTCTGGCGGGGGGAAGGAATGAGCAGTTCTTC
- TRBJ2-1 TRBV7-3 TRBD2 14 CASSLNRLAGGQFF TGTGCCAGCAGCTTAAATCGGCTAGCGGGGGGGCAGTTCTTC
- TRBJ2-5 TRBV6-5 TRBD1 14 CASSAGTGGETQYF TGTGCCAGCAGTGCCGGGACAGGAGGCGAGACCCAGTACTTC